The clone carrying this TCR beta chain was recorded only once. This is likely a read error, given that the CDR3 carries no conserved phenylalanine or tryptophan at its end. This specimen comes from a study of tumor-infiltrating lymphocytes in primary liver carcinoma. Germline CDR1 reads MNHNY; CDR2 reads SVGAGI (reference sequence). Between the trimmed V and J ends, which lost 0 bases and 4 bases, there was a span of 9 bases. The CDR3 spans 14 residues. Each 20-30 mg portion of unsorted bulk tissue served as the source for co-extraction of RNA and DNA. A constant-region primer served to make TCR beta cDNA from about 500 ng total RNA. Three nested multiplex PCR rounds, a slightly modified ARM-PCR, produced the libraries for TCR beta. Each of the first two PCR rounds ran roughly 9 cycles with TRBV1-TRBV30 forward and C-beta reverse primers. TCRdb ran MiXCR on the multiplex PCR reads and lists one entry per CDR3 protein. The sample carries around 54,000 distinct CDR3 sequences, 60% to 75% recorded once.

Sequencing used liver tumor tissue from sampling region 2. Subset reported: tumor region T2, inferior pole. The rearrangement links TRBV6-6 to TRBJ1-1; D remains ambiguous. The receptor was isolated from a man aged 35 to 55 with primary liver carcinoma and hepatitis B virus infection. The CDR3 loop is CASSYSIVTTEAFL. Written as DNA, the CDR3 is TGTGCCAGCAGTTACTCGATTGTGACCACTGAAGCTTTCCTT.